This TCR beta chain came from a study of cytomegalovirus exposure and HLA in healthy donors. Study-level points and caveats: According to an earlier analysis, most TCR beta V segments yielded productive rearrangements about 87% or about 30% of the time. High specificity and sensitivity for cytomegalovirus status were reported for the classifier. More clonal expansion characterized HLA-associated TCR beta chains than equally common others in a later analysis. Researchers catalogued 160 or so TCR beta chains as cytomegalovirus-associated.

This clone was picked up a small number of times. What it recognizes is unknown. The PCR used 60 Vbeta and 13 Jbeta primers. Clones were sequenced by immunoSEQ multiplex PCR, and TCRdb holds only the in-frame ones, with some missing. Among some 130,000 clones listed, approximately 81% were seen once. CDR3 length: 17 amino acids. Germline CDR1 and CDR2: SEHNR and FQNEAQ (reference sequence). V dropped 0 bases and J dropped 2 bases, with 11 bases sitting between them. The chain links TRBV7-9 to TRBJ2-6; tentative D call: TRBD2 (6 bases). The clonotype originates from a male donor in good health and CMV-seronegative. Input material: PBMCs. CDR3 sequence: CASSLAPGDAGANVLTF. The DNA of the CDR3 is TGTGCCAGCAGCTTAGCGCCGGGGGACGCTGGGGCCAACGTCCTGACTTTC.